This T cell receptor (beta chain) was captured in a study of T cells after yellow fever vaccination. UMIs and a universal primer site were added when TCR cDNA was made by 5'RACE template switching. TCRdb re-derived calls from the 5' RACE reads in MiXCR, one entry per CDR3 protein. This sample has 300,000 to 400,000 distinct CDR3 sequences; around 13% occur once, and the top ten carry 2.5% to 4%. Trimming at V came to 0 bases and at J to 0 bases, leaving 5 bases not matched to a gene. The CDR3 is 17 amino acids. The germline gives CDR1 SGHNT, CDR2 YYREEE (reference sequence). The specimen was CD4+ T cells sorted from PBMCs, collected 15 days after the yellow fever booster vaccination. The sequence derives from a man between 18 and 29 years old who received the YFV17D yellow fever vaccine. The chain uses TRBV5-4 and TRBJ2-2, with TRBD2 matching over 7 bases. The CDR3 DNA reads TGTGCCAGCAGCTTGGTGTCTAGCGGTACGAACACCGGGGAGCTGTTTTTT. Translation: CASSLVSSGTNTGELFF.